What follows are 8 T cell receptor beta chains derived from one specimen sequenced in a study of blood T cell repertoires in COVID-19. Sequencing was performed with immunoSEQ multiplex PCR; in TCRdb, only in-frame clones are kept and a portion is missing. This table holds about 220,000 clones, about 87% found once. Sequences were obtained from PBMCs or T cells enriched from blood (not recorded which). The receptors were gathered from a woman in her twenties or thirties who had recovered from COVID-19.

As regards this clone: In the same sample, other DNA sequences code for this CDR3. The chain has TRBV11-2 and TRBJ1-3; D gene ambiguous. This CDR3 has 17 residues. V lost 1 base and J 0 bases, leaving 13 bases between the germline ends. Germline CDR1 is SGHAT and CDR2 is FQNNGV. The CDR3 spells CASSLGPGGISGNTIYF. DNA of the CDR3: TGTGCCAGCAGCTTAGGGCCCGGAGGGATCTCTGGAAACACCATATATTTT. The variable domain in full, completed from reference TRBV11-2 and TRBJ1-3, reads EAGVAQSPRYKIIEKRQSVAFWCNPISGHATLYWYQQILGQGPKLLIQFQNNGVVDDSQLPKDRFSAERLKGVDSTLKIQPAKLEDSAVYLCASSLGPGGISGNTIYFGEGSWLTVV.

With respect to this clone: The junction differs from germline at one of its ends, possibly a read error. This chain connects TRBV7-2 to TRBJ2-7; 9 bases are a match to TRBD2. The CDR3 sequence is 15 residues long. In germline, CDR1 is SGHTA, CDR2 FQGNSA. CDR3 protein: CASSLAGGGAGEQYF. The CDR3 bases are TGTGCCAGCAGCCTAGCTGGCGGGGGGGCTGGGGAGCAGTACTTC.

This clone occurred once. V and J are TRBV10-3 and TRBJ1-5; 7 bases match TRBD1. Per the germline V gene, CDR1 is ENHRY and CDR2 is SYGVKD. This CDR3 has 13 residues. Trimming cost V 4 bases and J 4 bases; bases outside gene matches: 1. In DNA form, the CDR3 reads TGTGCCATCAGTGGACAGGGAAATCAGCCCCAGCATTTT. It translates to CAISGQGNQPQHF.

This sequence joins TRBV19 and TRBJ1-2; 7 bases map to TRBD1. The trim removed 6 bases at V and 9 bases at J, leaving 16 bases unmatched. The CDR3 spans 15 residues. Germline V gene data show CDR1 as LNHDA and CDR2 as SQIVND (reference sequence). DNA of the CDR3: TGTGCCAGTAGCCTCACCGGGACAGAGGCTTTGAGCTACACCTTC. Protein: CASSLTGTEALSYTF.

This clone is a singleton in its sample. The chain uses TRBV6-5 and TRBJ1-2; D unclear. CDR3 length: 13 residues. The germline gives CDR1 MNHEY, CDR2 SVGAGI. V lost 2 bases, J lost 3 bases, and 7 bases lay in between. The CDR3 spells CASSYASHYGYTF. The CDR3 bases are TGTGCCAGCAGTTACGCCAGTCACTATGGCTACACCTTC.

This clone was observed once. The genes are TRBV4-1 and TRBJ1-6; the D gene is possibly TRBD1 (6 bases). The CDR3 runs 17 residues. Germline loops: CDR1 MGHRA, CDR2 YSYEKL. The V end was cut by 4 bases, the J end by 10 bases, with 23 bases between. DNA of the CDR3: TGCGCCAGCAGCCTAGGGGTCCCCAGGGGAGTAAGCTCACCCCTCCACTTT. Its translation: CASSLGVPRGVSSPLHF.

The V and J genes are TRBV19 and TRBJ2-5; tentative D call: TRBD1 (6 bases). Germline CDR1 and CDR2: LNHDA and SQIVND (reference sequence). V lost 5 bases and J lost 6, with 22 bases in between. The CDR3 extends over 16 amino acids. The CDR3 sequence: CASSRTGREGGQTQYF. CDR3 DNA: TGTGCCAGTAGTCGTACGGGCCGGGAAGGGGGACAGACCCAGTACTTC. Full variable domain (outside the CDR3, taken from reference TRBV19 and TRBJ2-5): DGGITQSPKYLFRKEGQNVTLSCEQNLNHDAMYWYRQDPGQGLRLIYYSQIVNDFQKGDIAEGYSVSREKKESFPLTVTSAQKNPTAFYLCASSRTGREGGQTQYFGPGTRLLVL.

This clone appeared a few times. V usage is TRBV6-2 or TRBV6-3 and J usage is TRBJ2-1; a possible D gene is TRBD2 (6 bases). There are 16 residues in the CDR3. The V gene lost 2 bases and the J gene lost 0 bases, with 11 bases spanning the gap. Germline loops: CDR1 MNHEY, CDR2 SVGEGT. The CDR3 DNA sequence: TGTGCCAGCAGTTACGTTAGCGGCAGCTCCTACAATGAGCAGTTCTTC. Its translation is CASSYVSGSSYNEQFF.